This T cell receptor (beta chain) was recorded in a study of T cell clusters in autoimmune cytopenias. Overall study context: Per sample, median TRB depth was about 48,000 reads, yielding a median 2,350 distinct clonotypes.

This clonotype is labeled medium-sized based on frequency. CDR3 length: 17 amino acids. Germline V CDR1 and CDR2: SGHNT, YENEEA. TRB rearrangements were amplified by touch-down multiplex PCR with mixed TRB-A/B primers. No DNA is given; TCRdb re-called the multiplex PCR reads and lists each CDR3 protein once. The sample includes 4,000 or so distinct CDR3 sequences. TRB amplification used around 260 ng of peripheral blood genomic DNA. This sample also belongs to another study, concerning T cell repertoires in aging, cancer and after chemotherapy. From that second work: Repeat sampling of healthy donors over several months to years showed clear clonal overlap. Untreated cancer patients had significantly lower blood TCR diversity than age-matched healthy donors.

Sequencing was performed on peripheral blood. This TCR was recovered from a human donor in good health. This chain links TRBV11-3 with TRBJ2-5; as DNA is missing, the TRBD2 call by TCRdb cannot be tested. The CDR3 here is CASSLDLSGRAMETQYF.